The 21 T cell receptor beta chains reported below all come from one sample, sequenced in a study of T cell changes during pregnancy in multiple sclerosis. Libraries were prepared by immunoSEQ multiplex PCR; TCRdb keeps only in-frame clonotypes and omits some of them. The sample includes around 77,000 clones, 91% of them seen just once. Sequences were derived from peripheral blood, sampled in the third trimester of pregnancy. Receptors were obtained from a female donor in good health, enrolled as a control in a pregnancy study.

This clone was counted only a few times. CDR3 sequence (DNA): TGTGCCAGCAGTGAAAAGTTGGGCGTAGTCCCTTTCTTT. Protein sequence: CASSEKLGVVPFF. V is TRBV6-1 and J is TRBJ1-1; D remains unclear. The CDR3 is 13 residues long. V was clipped by 2 bases and J by 12 bases, with 16 bases between them. CDR1 is MNHNS, CDR2 SASEGT, per germline.

This CDR3 reads CASQHPGQGGGYTF. The CDR3 bases are TGTGCCAGTCAACACCCGGGACAGGGAGGCGGCTACACCTTC. The chain couples TRBV19 to TRBJ1-2; 9 bases map to TRBD1. This CDR3 spans 14 amino acids. With V trimmed by 8 bases and J by 8 bases, 12 bases remained unmatched. CDR1 LNHDA and CDR2 SQIVND come from the germline V gene (reference sequence).

This clone was counted between two and nine times. The chain uses TRBV6-5 and TRBJ2-3; D might be TRBD1 (6 bases). The CDR3 consists of 13 residues. Germline V gene data show CDR1 as MNHEY and CDR2 as SVGAGI. V lost 5 bases, J lost 5 bases, and 11 bases lay in between. The CDR3 spells CASSAGDVDTQYF. The CDR3 DNA reads TGTGCCAGCAGTGCAGGGGACGTAGATACGCAGTATTTT.

This clone was observed a single time. The chain employs TRBV7-9 and TRBJ2-5; D not certain. The V gene lost 5 bases and the J gene lost 5 bases, with 9 bases spanning the gap. The CDR3 loop spans 12 amino acids. In germline, CDR1 is SEHNR, CDR2 FQNEAQ (reference sequence). The CDR3 reads CASSPFFETQYF. For the CDR3, the DNA is TGTGCCAGCAGCCCCTTTTTCGAGACCCAGTACTTC.

The gene calls are TRBV4-3 and TRBJ2-2; D unresolved. CDR1 LGHNA and CDR2 YSLEER come from the germline V gene. This CDR3 is built from 13 residues. The germline V and J ends were trimmed by 0 bases and 4 bases, with 3 bases remaining between them. CDR3 sequence reads: CASSQELTGELFF. As DNA, the CDR3 is TGCGCCAGCAGCCAAGAACTCACCGGGGAGCTGTTTTTT.

The V gene is TRBV2, the J gene TRBJ2-5, with TRBD2 as a possible D gene (6 bases). From germline, CDR1 is SNHLY and CDR2 FYNNEI. Trimming removed 9 bases from V and 5 bases from J, with 10 bases in between. This CDR3 region has 11 residues. CDR3 protein: CARGAGETQYF. The CDR3 DNA reads TGTGCCAGGGGAGCGGGCGAGACCCAGTACTTC. The whole variable domain, remainder taken from reference TRBV2 and TRBJ2-5, is EPEVTQTPSHQVTQMGQEVILRCVPISNHLYFYWYRQILGQKVEFLVSFYNNEISEKSEIFDDQFSVERPDGSNFTLKIRSTKLEDSAMYFCARGAGETQYFGPGTRLLVL.

In this sample, this clone turned up a few times. The genes are TRBV28 and TRBJ1-2, with 7 bases lining up with TRBD1. The CDR3 runs 11 residues. From germline, CDR1 is MDHEN and CDR2 SYDVKM. The J segment lost 7 bases and the V segment lost 8 bases, leaving 4 bases of the junction unmatched. The DNA of the CDR3 is TGTGCCAGCGGCCAGGGGGTTGGCTACACCTTC. It codes for CASGQGVGYTF.

The chain is built from TRBV7-9 and TRBJ1-1; 7 nucleotides agree with TRBD1. Germline lookup yields CDR1 SEHNR and CDR2 FQNEAQ (reference sequence). V dropped 2 bases and J dropped 1; count of bases not matched to a gene: 1. The CDR3 totals 14 residues. The CDR3 nucleotides read TGTGCCAGCAGCTTAAGGACAGGGAACACTGAAGCTTTCTTT. It yields the protein CASSLRTGNTEAFF.

V gene TRBV7-6 combines with J gene TRBJ1-5; 7 bases match TRBD1. Germline lookup yields CDR1 SGHVS and CDR2 FNYEAQ. The CDR3 has 14 residues. Trimming took 4 bases from V and 4 from J; bases not matched to a gene: 4. DNA of the CDR3: TGTGCCAGCAGCTCAGGGGGTGAGAATCAGCCCCAGCATTTT. Its translation is CASSSGGENQPQHF.

The gene calls are TRBV29-1 and TRBJ2-5, with 7 bases identical to TRBD1. The CDR3 has 14 amino acids. Trimming removed 7 bases from V and 2 bases from J; junction bases left unmatched: 10. Germline assignment: CDR1 SQVTM and CDR2 ANQGSEA. The chain's CDR3 is CSGWTGGLQETQYF. As DNA, the CDR3 is TGCAGCGGTTGGACAGGCGGCTTACAAGAGACCCAGTACTTC.

The genes are TRBV7-2 and TRBJ2-1; D might be TRBD2 (6 bases). CDR1 is SGHTA, CDR2 FQGNSA, per germline. Trimming took 0 bases from V and 4 from J, leaving 7 bases between them. The CDR3 is 14 residues long. CDR3 in amino acids: CASSLAGGYNEQFF. DNA for the CDR3: TGTGCCAGCAGCTTAGCGGGGGGATACAATGAGCAGTTCTTC.

This clone was recorded only once. CDR3 in amino acids: CASSLGANTGELFF. The CDR3 nucleotides are TGTGCCAGCAGCCTTGGGGCAAACACCGGGGAGCTGTTTTTT. V and J are TRBV7-6 and TRBJ2-2, with TRBD1 as a possible D gene (5 bases). Germline V lookup: CDR1 SGHVS, CDR2 FNYEAQ. The CDR3 runs to 14 residues. The germline V and J ends were trimmed by 5 bases and 2 bases, with 9 bases remaining between them. The variable domain in full, with the rest retrieved from reference TRBV7-6 and TRBJ2-2, is GAGVSQSPRYKVTKRGQDVALRCDPISGHVSLYWYRQALGQGPEFLTYFNYEAQQDKSGLPNDRFSAERPEGSISTLTIQRTEQRDSAMYRCASSLGANTGELFFGEGSRLTVL.

This chain connects TRBV18 to TRBJ1-2; no clear D gene. Trimming left V 2 bases short and J 8 bases short, with 15 bases between. The length of the CDR3 is 14 residues. Germline CDR1 reads KGHSH; CDR2 reads LQKENI. The CDR3 loop reads CASSPAEGSGGYTF. The CDR3 DNA reads TGTGCCAGCTCACCAGCAGAGGGAAGCGGGGGCTACACCTTC.

The gene calls are TRBV5-6 and TRBJ2-7; no clear D. In germline, CDR1 is SGHDT, CDR2 YYEEEE. The V end was cut by 0 bases, the J end by 7 bases, with 5 bases between. This CDR3 has 11 residues. CDR3 DNA: TGTGCCAGCAGCTTGGTCCTGGAGCAGTACTTC. It yields the protein CASSLVLEQYF.

Here the CDR3 reads CASSSMTGVGGTQYF. The CDR3 DNA follows: TGTGCCAGCAGCTCAATGACAGGGGTCGGAGGGACCCAGTACTTC. The rearrangement joins TRBV7-2 to TRBJ2-5; 8 nucleotides align to TRBD1. V trimming: 4 bases; J trimming: 7 bases; junction bases outside the gene matches: 11. The CDR3 length is 15 residues. The V gene's germline CDR1 is SGHTA and CDR2 FQGNSA. Using reference TRBV7-2 and TRBJ2-5 for the parts outside the CDR3, the full variable domain is GAGVSQSPSNKVTEKGKDVELRCDPISGHTALYWYRQSLGQGLEFLIYFQGNSAPDKSGLPSDRFSAERTGGSVSTLTIQRTQQEDSAVYLCASSSMTGVGGTQYFGPGTRLLVL.

In regard to this clone: The junction shows a germline mismatch at one end, possibly a read error. This sequence joins TRBV6-5 and TRBJ1-2; no definite D call. The V gene's germline CDR1 is MNHEY and CDR2 SVGAGI. The CDR3 contains 14 residues. CDR3 DNA: TGTGCCAGCAGTCCCCTAGGCTCTAACTATGGTTACACCTTC. Translation: CASSPLGSNYGYTF.

This clone appeared once. This chain links TRBV9 with TRBJ1-6, with 8 nucleotides matching TRBD1. V gave up 3 bases and J gave up 8 bases; unmatched junction bases: 4. The CDR3 runs 14 residues. Germline lookup yields CDR1 SGDLS and CDR2 YYNGEE. CDR3 sequence (DNA): TGTGCCAGCAGCGAACGGGACAGGCATTCACCCCTCCACTTT. It translates to CASSERDRHSPLHF. The whole variable domain, filled in from reference TRBV9 and TRBJ1-6, reads DSGVTQTPKHLITATGQRVTLRCSPRSGDLSVYWYQQSLDQGLQFLIQYYNGEERAKGNILERFSAQQFPDLHSELNLSSLELGDSALYFCASSERDRHSPLHFGNGTRLTVT.

The rearrangement links TRBV30 to TRBJ2-3; TRBD2 aligns across 15 bases. The CDR3 covers 17 residues. Looked up from germline, CDR1 is GTSNPN and CDR2 is SVGIG (reference sequence). The trim removed 5 bases at V and 4 bases at J, leaving 10 bases unmatched. The CDR3 nucleotides are TGTGCCTGGGGGTTGGGACTAGCGGGAGGAAAATCAGATACGCAGTATTTT. As protein: CAWGLGLAGGKSDTQYF.

CDR3 coding DNA: TGTGCCAGCAAGACCCAGGGGAGCGGCAATCAGCCCCAGCATTTT. The encoded protein is CASKTQGSGNQPQHF. The gene calls are TRBV27 and TRBJ1-5, with D possibly being TRBD1 (6 bases). The CDR3 contains 15 residues. The V end was cut by 7 bases, the J end by 2 bases, with 15 bases between. Germline V gives CDR1 MNHEY, CDR2 SMNVEV (reference sequence).

The chain is built from TRBV7-8 and TRBJ1-1; perhaps TRBD1 as D (5 bases). V lost 3 bases and J lost 10, with 12 bases in between. This CDR3 comprises 12 residues. The germline V gene has CDR1 SGHVS and CDR2 FQNEAQ. DNA for the CDR3: TGTGCCAGCAGCTTCCAACTTGGGGCAGCTTTCTTT. Translating it yields CASSFQLGAAFF. The complete variable domain, with remaining parts taken from reference TRBV7-8 and TRBJ1-1, reads GAGVSQSPRYKVAKRGQDVALRCDPISGHVSLFWYQQALGQGPEFLTYFQNEAQLDKSGLPSDRFFAERPEGSVSTLKIQRTQQEDSAVYLCASSFQLGAAFFGQGTRLTVV.

The CDR3 DNA sequence: TGTGCCAGCTCACCAGGGCAGGTGAGCTCCTACAATGAGCAGTTCTTC. Protein sequence: CASSPGQVSSYNEQFF. The chain employs TRBV18 and TRBJ2-1; D not certain. Germline CDR1 reads KGHSH; CDR2 reads LQKENI. The CDR3 loop spans 16 amino acids. V lost 2 bases to trimming and J lost 0 bases, with 11 bases between them.